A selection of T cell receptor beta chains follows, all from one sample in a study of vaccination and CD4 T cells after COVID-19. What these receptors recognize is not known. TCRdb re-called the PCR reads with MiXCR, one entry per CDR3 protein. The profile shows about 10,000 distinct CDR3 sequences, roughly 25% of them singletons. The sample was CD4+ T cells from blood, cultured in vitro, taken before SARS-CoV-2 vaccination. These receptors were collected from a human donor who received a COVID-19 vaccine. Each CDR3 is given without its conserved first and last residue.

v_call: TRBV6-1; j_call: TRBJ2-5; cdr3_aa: ASSEVVAGAMGQETQY
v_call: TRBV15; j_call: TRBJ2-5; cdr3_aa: ATSRDLGNQETQY
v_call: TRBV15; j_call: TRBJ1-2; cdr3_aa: ATSRQGASVYGYT
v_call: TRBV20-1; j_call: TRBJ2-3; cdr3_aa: SARDFILRGDTQY
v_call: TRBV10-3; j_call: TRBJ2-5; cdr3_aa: ATRPAARFGRETQY
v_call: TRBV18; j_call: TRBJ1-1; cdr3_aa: ASSPQGAAEAF
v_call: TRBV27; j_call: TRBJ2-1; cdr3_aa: ASSRPTGTGVGEQF
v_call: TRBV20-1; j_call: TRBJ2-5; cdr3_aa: SARDGGDDQETQY
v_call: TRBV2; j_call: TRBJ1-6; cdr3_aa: ASRGSDFSPLH
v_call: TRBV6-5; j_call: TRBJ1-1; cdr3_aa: ASSYGPPLNTEAF
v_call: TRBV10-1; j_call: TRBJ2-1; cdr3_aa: ASSVMGNEQF
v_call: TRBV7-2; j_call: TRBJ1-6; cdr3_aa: ATTKTYNSPLH
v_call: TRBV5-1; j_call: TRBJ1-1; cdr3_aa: ASSLRQGTNTEAF
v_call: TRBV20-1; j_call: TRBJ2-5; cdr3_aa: SARELRVATQY
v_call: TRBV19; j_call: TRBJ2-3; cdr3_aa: ASSPGTSGGAYDTQY
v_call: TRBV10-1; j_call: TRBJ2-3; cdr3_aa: ASSAASGARTDTQY
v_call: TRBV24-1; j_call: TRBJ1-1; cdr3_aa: ATRLGAEAF
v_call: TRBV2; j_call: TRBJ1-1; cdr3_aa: ASRRDRVEAF
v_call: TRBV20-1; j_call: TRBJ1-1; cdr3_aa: SARGTLEAF
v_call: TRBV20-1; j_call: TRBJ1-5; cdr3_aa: SARDKPEPNQPQH
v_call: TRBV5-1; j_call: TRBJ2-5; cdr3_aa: ASSLEASGGPGETQY